This T cell receptor beta chain emerged from a study of technical replicates of blood from a handful of donors. The protocol was immunoSEQ multiplex PCR, while the TCRdb copy is restricted to in-frame clones and leaves out a portion. The profile covers 50,000 to 80,000 clones, with approximately 86% appearing a single time and approximately 5% taken by the ten largest. Germline CDR1 and CDR2: SGHNT and YENEEA. V was clipped by 4 bases and J by 3 bases, with 4 bases between them. The CDR3 length is 12 residues. The chain recombines TRBV11-3 with TRBJ2-1; D is uncertain. This receptor was taken from a human donor in good health. Some clones in this sample may be carry-over from other donors' samples. The source material was PBMCs. CDR3 amino acids: CASSSHYNEQFF. The CDR3 DNA reads as TGTGCCAGCAGCTCCCACTACAATGAGCAGTTCTTC. The whole variable domain, remainder taken from reference TRBV11-3 and TRBJ2-1, is EAGVVQSPRYKIIEKKQPVAFWCNPISGHNTLYWYLQNLGQGPELLIRYENEEAVDDSQLPKDRFSAERLKGVDSTLKIQPAELGDSAVYLCASSSHYNEQFFGPGTRLTVL.